Below are 10 T cell receptor beta chains sequenced from a single sample in a study of T cells in Graves' hyperthyroidism and ophthalmopathy. Researchers amplified the TCR beta CDR3 regions from RNA transcripts. The TCR CDR3 first-round RT-PCR relied on the HTBI primer set. Using its own MiXCR run on the multiplex PCR reads, TCRdb lists one record per CDR3 protein. Of around 340,000 distinct CDR3 sequences in the sample, 18% are singletons; the top ten hold about 53%. Source material: blood. Every receptor here comes from a woman in her fifties or sixties with Graves' hyperthyroidism.

The chain combines TRBV29-1 with TRBJ2-7, with 9 bases matching TRBD1. This CDR3 has 13 amino acids. The V and J ends lost 6 bases and 4 bases, in that order; junction bases with no gene match: 7. CDR1 SQVTM and CDR2 ANQGSEA come from the germline V gene. DNA for the CDR3: TGCAGCGTCAGGACAGGGGAAACATACGAGCAGTACTTC. As protein: CSVRTGETYEQYF.

This clonotype showed up many times. This chain joins TRBV27 and TRBJ2-1; TRBD2 matches 7 bases. The CDR3 runs 14 residues. J lost 4 bases, V lost 1 base, and 1 base had no gene match. Germline V gene data show CDR1 as MNHEY and CDR2 as SMNVEV (reference sequence). CDR3 region: CASSLFGGYNEQFF. In DNA form, the CDR3 reads TGTGCCAGCAGTTTATTCGGGGGGTACAATGAGCAGTTCTTC.

This clonotype has only a few counts. The rearrangement links TRBV20-1 to TRBJ2-1, with D possibly matching TRBD2 (5 bases). V was cut by 3 bases and J by 1 base, with 13 bases left in between. The CDR3 loop spans 15 amino acids. The germline V gene has CDR1 DFQATT and CDR2 SNEGSKA (reference sequence). CDR3 bases: TGCAGTGCTAGCGGTAGCGCCCTATCCTACAATGAGCAGTTCTTC. It specifies CSASGSALSYNEQFF.

The rearrangement joins TRBV19 to TRBJ1-1; no reliable D call. V was pared by 3 bases and J by 5 bases, with 13 bases between. The length of the CDR3 is 14 residues. The germline CDR1 and CDR2 sequences are LNHDA and SQIVND (reference sequence). The CDR3 is CASSIEPSGTEAFF. In DNA, the CDR3 is TGTGCCAGTAGTATTGAGCCATCGGGGACTGAAGCTTTCTTT. Looking up the rest from reference TRBV19 and TRBJ1-1 gives the full variable domain: DGGITQSPKYLFRKEGQNVTLSCEQNLNHDAMYWYRQDPGQGLRLIYYSQIVNDFQKGDIAEGYSVSREKKESFPLTVTSAQKNPTAFYLCASSIEPSGTEAFFGQGTRLTVV.

This sequence joins TRBV5-6 and TRBJ2-3, with 11 bases aligning to TRBD2. Germline CDR1 reads SGHDT; CDR2 reads YYEEEE. V shed 3 bases, J shed 5 bases, and the junction held 8 bases outside the gene matches. This CDR3 comprises 16 residues. Here the CDR3 reads CASSSSLAGGEDTQYF. The CDR3 DNA is TGTGCCAGCAGCTCCTCCCTAGCGGGGGGTGAAGATACGCAGTATTTT.

Ten or more counts support this clonotype. The rearrangement joins TRBV7-9 to TRBJ2-3; D may be TRBD1 (6 bases). Germline V lookup: CDR1 SEHNR, CDR2 FQNEAQ (reference sequence). Deletions cut 7 bases from V and 1 base from J, with 12 bases between. The CDR3 has 14 residues. CDR3 sequence (DNA): TGTGCCAGCATGCAAGGGGGAGGCACAGATACGCAGTATTTT. This gives the protein CASMQGGGTDTQYF.

This clonotype occurred many times. This chain joins TRBV11-2 and TRBJ2-5; D gene ambiguous. Per the germline V gene, CDR1 is SGHAT and CDR2 is FQNNGV. The CDR3 extends over 13 amino acids. V lost 5 bases and J 1 base, leaving 8 bases between the germline ends. CDR3 coding DNA: TGTGCCAGCAGCGCGACACCCCAAGAGACCCAGTACTTC. Its translation is CASSATPQETQYF. Full variable domain (rest looked up from reference TRBV11-2 and TRBJ2-5): EAGVAQSPRYKIIEKRQSVAFWCNPISGHATLYWYQQILGQGPKLLIQFQNNGVVDDSQLPKDRFSAERLKGVDSTLKIQPAKLEDSAVYLCASSATPQETQYFGPGTRLLVL.

This chain connects TRBV19 to TRBJ2-2; weak D call: TRBD2 (5 bases). This CDR3 is 16 amino acids long. The V gene's germline CDR1 is LNHDA and CDR2 SQIVND (reference sequence). The V and J ends lost 3 bases and 7 bases respectively, with 18 bases between them. The CDR3 sequence: CASSMTSGLGGGELFF. The CDR3 DNA is TGTGCCAGTAGTATGACGAGCGGACTCGGCGGCGGGGAGCTGTTTTTT.

V and J are TRBV6-1 and TRBJ1-4; 9 nucleotides agree with TRBD1. CDR3 length: 14 amino acids. Germline loops: CDR1 MNHNS, CDR2 SASEGT. V shed 7 bases and J 7 bases; nucleotides not matched to a gene: 7. The DNA for the CDR3 is TGTGCCAGCACCTTACAGGGGGCAGGTGAAAAACTGTTTTTT. Translating gives CASTLQGAGEKLFF.

This clonotype was observed a few times. The V gene is TRBV7-9, the J gene TRBJ2-7; no firm D call. Germline CDR1 and CDR2: SEHNR and FQNEAQ (reference sequence). The CDR3 sequence is 14 residues long. V lost 5 bases and J lost 3, with 14 bases in between. DNA for the CDR3: TGTGCCAGCAGCCCCGATAGTCACCTCTACGAGCAGTACTTC. Translation gives CASSPDSHLYEQYF.